This note documents a single T cell receptor (beta chain) sequence. This clonotype was found a few times. Its antigen remains undetermined. Base qualities are not provided; no much larger clone lies one nucleotide away. This record comes from a study of blood T cells in healthy people across ages (dated by TCRdb to the mid-2010s). Regarding the complete study: Template switching captured roughly one uniquely barcoded TCR beta cDNA molecule per two T cells in model experiments. The study measured age-related changes in TCR beta repertoire diversity using deep sequencing normalized with unique cDNA molecular identifiers. The donors were split into four age groups: young (average around 15 years), middle-aged (39), aged (roughly 68) and long-lived (under 90). For two donors (one aged 18 to 30 and one aged 80 or older), the study analyzed two additional independent replicas of 1 million unique cDNA reads from the same blood draw. Donors of different ages were randomly distributed across sequencing lanes to avoid experimental bias. Points the paper makes about the study in general: Observed TCR beta diversity per million T cells fell roughly linearly with age, and a significant reduction was already apparent by age around 36. Estimates of total diversity from one million sequenced T cells were regarded as lower bounds and underestimates. Since profiling was done on bulk unsorted PBMCs, naive and antigen-experienced compartments could not be conclusively compared. The percentage of naive T cells measured by flow cytometry correlated strongly with observed TCR beta diversity. The long-lived group showed more naive CD4+ T cells, fewer expanded clones and increased TCR diversity than the aged group, suggesting age selection. The CMV infection status of donors was not known, potentially confounding age-related changes in expanded clonotypes.

The donors were roughly 38 Caucasian individuals from Russia, aged roughly 6 to 90 years, who were systemically healthy. Each donor gave 8 to 10 milliliters of peripheral blood, collected into EDTA-treated Vacutainer tubes. Ficoll-Paque density-gradient centrifugation was used to isolate PBMCs, with at least 6.5 million per sample. Total RNA was extracted from PBMCs with Trizol reagent, with at least 6 micrograms obtained per sample. Naive CD45RAhigh/CD27high T cell percentages were measured by flow cytometry on a PBMC aliquot from every donor. Libraries came from 5' RACE. Sequencing used an Illumina HiSeq 2500. A second PCR of roughly 6 to 12 cycles was performed with a sample-barcoded 5' primer and a J-beta primer mix. A unique molecular identifier was introduced onto each TCR beta cDNA molecule by a template-switch 5' adaptor carrying 12 random nucleotides. Each sample yielded at least 2.5 million CDR3-containing paired-end reads. First-strand cDNA synthesis was performed from all RNA using the Mint cDNA synthesis kit, with priming by a TRBC-specific oligonucleotide. After uracil-DNA glycosylase treatment, a first 18-cycle PCR used universal primers M1SS and BC2_uni_R on all cDNA. In the source study's methods: For normalization, 1 million high-quality reads were randomly selected from each sample, with every read carrying a distinct molecular identifier. Reads with shared molecular identifiers were discarded instead of being binned into consensus sequences. CDR3 identification, clonotype clustering and error correction used MiTCR with a Q25 quality threshold and the strictest error-elimination algorithm. A nonparametric unseen species model using Euler transformation provided a lower-bound estimate of total TCR beta diversity. TCRdb ran its own pipeline on the public reads, namely fastp trimming at Q25 and MiXCR clone calling, and kept in-frame beta chains. Identical CDR3 proteins give one entry, which carries the most common genes and DNA. TCRdb's processing, not the authors' own work, is the source of the V and J calls. Across this sample there are about 1,400,000 distinct CDR3 sequences, with 42% seen only once. 7.9% of the sample is held by the ten biggest clonotypes.

Sequencing was carried out using blood. The sequence was obtained from a woman between 18 and 29 years old in good health.

The sequence in DNA is TGCAGTGCTACGGCGGTCTCAGATACGCAGTATTTT. Its product reads: CSATAVSDTQYF. The sequence links TRBV20-1 to TRBJ2-3; confidence is insufficient to name the D gene. Trimming costs V 4 bases and J 4 bases, and their ends lie 9 bases apart. Inclusive of the bounding cysteine and phenylalanine, the CDR3 is 12 residues long. Only the CDR3 part of the read is kept: 36 bases, read in frame from the first base. The CDR1 and CDR2 encoded by the germline V gene (reference sequence) are DFQATT and SNEGSKA.